The clone carrying this T cell receptor (beta chain) was picked up a small number of times. The data belong to a study of identical twins. Via MiXCR, TCRdb re-called the 5' RACE reads, giving one row per CDR3 protein. The repertoire holds 600,000 to 700,000 distinct CDR3 sequences, with around 21% as singletons. J gave up 3 bases and V 3 bases, and 6 bases lay outside the gene matches. Germline CDR1 reads SQVTM; CDR2 reads ANQGSEA. CDR3 length: 15 amino acids. This sample also belongs to another study, concerning T cells expressing NK-cell markers.

The source of this sequence is a woman aged 18-30 years in good health. The sample comprised PBMCs. V is TRBV29-1 and J is TRBJ2-7, with 12 bases fitting TRBD1. CDR3 in DNA: TGCAGCGTTGATAACCGGGACAGGGGGCACTACGAGCAGTACTTC. This codes for CSVDNRDRGHYEQYF.